This T cell receptor beta chain was obtained from a study of cytomegalovirus exposure and HLA in healthy donors. Looking at the study overall: The roughly 120 validation repertoires, a later analysis reported, used the same platform as the 550 to 800 first-cohort repertoires. Findings and caveats of the study: Reports showed the classifier diagnosing cytomegalovirus status with high specificity and sensitivity.

V was pared by 7 bases and J by 5 bases, with 8 bases of the junction left unmatched. This CDR3 has 17 residues. The germline gives CDR1 SGHAT, CDR2 FQNNGV. Concerning this clone itself: Its antigen is undetermined.

The protocol was immunoSEQ multiplex PCR, while the TCRdb copy is restricted to in-frame clones and leaves out a portion. Seen here are 30,000 to 40,000 clones, roughly 91% observed once, and the top ten hold 3.3%. This clonotype was obtained from a man aged 18 to 35 in good health and CMV-seronegative. The chain couples TRBV11-2 to TRBJ2-4; 16 bases fit TRBD2. The specimen sequenced was PBMCs. CDR3 region: CASTPGLAGGFENIQYF. In DNA form, the CDR3 reads TGTGCCAGCACACCGGGACTAGCGGGAGGGTTTGAAAACATTCAGTACTTC.